This is a list of T cell receptor beta chains from one sample in a study of HIV-infected patients and healthy controls. TCRdb redid the calling of the 5' RACE reads with MiXCR, one entry per CDR3 protein. The table shows around 64,000 distinct CDR3 sequences, with 15% to 20% occurring only once. The sample consisted of CD4+ T cells from blood. The receptors derive from a human donor in good health. Each CDR3 is given with its conserved first and last residue. The D gene is left open where the match is weak. Part of the rows lack a size; the others show once, few, many or a class for expanded clones.

TRBD2 TRBJ2-1 TRBV7-8 NA TGTGCCAGCAGCTTGCCGCCTAGCGGGATAGCCAATGAGCAGTTCTTC CASSLPPSGIANEQFF
TRBD2 TRBJ2-3 TRBV12-3/TRBV12-4 NA TGTGCCAGCAGTTCCCTTTTATTAGCGGGGGGTACAGATACGCAGTATTTT CASSSLLLAGGTDTQYF
TRBD1 TRBJ2-7 TRBV7-9 NA TGTGCCAGCAGCAACCGGGACAGGGGTAGCGAGCAGTACTTC CASSNRDRGSEQYF
NA TRBJ2-3 TRBV6-1 many TGTGCCAGCAGTGTGACACCCAACACAGATACGCAGTATTTT CASSVTPNTDTQYF
TRBD1 TRBJ1-1 TRBV12-3/TRBV12-4 NA TGTGCCAGCAGGCCCGACAGGGTTGTCACTGAAGCTTTCTTT CASRPDRVVTEAFF
NA TRBJ2-3 TRBV5-1 few TGCGCCAGCAGCTTGGCGGGGGTTAGCACAGATACGCAGTATTTT CASSLAGVSTDTQYF
NA TRBJ2-1 TRBV12-3/TRBV12-4 many TGTGCCAGCCTTCCACTGGGGGTGAGCTCCTACAATGAGCAGTTCTTC CASLPLGVSSYNEQFF
TRBD2 TRBJ2-2 TRBV19 NA TGTGCCAGTAGTATCGGCGGGAGGGCCCTTACCGGGGAGCTGTTTTTT CASSIGGRALTGELFF
NA TRBJ1-5 TRBV12-3/TRBV12-4 few TGTGCCAGCAGTTTTGGGAGCAATCAGCCCCAGCATTTT CASSFGSNQPQHF
NA TRBJ2-1 TRBV12-5 NA TGTGCTAGTGGAATGGCCCCCTCAGGGACGTGGGGGACCTACAATGAGCAGTTCTTC CASGMAPSGTWGTYNEQFF
NA TRBJ1-5 TRBV2 many TGTGCCAGCAGTGAGCAGGGAATAGGGCAGCCCCAGCATTTT CASSEQGIGQPQHF
NA TRBJ1-1 TRBV7-2 few TGTGCCAGCAGCTTAGGTTTGGGGGCTTTCTTT CASSLGLGAFF
NA TRBJ2-1 TRBV20-1 NA TGCAGTGCTACCCGGCACAATGAGCAGTTCTTC CSATRHNEQFF
NA TRBJ1-1 TRBV20-1 few TGCAGTGCTAGCTTACAGAGGAACACTGAAGCTTTCTTT CSASLQRNTEAFF
NA TRBJ2-1 TRBV6-2/TRBV6-3 NA TGTGCCAGCAGTGACGACAGAATTTACAATGAGCAGTTCTTC CASSDDRIYNEQFF
NA TRBJ1-2 TRBV7-9 few TGTGCCAGCAGCTCTTTGGGCGGTGGCTACACCTTC CASSSLGGGYTF
NA TRBJ1-6 TRBV20-1 few TGCAGTGCTAGAGAAACCAGCCGGAATTCACCCCTCCACTTT CSARETSRNSPLHF
TRBD1 TRBJ2-7 TRBV15 few TGTGCCACCAGCCTCGGGGACAGGTCGAGTTCCTACGAGCAGTACTTC CATSLGDRSSSYEQYF
NA TRBJ2-2 TRBV7-8 few TGTGCCAGCAGCTTAGCCCGCGTACCGAACACCGGGGAGCTGTTTTTT CASSLARVPNTGELFF
NA TRBJ2-7 TRBV11-2 few TGTGCCAGCAGCTTAAAGTCCGACGAGGCCTACGAGCAGTACTTC CASSLKSDEAYEQYF
NA TRBJ2-7 TRBV7-9 few TGTGCCAGCAGCCCTAGAACCTACGAGCAGTACTTC CASSPRTYEQYF
TRBD1 TRBJ1-5 TRBV28 many TGTGCCAGCAGTACGTCCGGGACAGGCAATCAGCCCCAGCATTTT CASSTSGTGNQPQHF
NA TRBJ2-1 TRBV24-1 NA TGTGCCACCAGTGATTCGGTAGCAGGAACCTACAATGAGCAGTTCTTC CATSDSVAGTYNEQFF
NA TRBJ1-1 TRBV12-3/TRBV12-4 few TGTGCCAGCACCTACGGTACGGCTGAAGCTTTCTTT CASTYGTAEAFF
NA TRBJ1-4 TRBV5-1 NA TGCGCCAGCAGCCGCGCAACTAATGAAAAACTGTTTTTT CASSRATNEKLFF
NA TRBJ1-2 TRBV6-1 many TGTGCCAGCAGTCCAACAGGGACCAATAGCTACACCTTC CASSPTGTNSYTF
TRBD2 TRBJ2-7 TRBV20-1 many TGCAGTGCTAGAGATCGGGTAGCGGGCCTCTACGAGCAGTACTTC CSARDRVAGLYEQYF
TRBD2 TRBJ2-1 TRBV5-5 once TGTGCCAGCGGACCGGGACTAGGGGTCAATGAGCAGTTCTTC CASGPGLGVNEQFF
NA TRBJ2-3 TRBV29-1 NA TGCAGCGTTGAAGGGGGAACACCCCCAGATACGCAGTATTTT CSVEGGTPPDTQYF
TRBD2 TRBJ2-5 TRBV7-2 many TGTGCCAGCAGCTTAGTTCGACTAGCGGCACAAGAGACCCAGTACTTC CASSLVRLAAQETQYF
NA TRBJ2-3 TRBV7-2 few TGTGCCAGCAGCTACGGAACAATCACAGATACGCAGTATTTT CASSYGTITDTQYF
NA TRBJ2-7 TRBV5-1 many TGCGCCAGCAGCCGGACGGATGCCTACGAGCAGTACTTC CASSRTDAYEQYF
NA TRBJ2-2 TRBV6-5 few TGTGCCAGCAGTTTAATGGGGGCGGCCACCGGGGAGCTGTTTTTT CASSLMGAATGELFF
NA TRBJ1-5 TRBV12-3/TRBV12-4 NA TGTGCCAGCAGTTTATCCTTTGGCAATCAGCCCCAGCATTTT CASSLSFGNQPQHF
NA TRBJ2-3 TRBV12-3/TRBV12-4 NA TGTGCCAGCAGTCCGTTGGGCCTCGGAGCAGATACGCAGTATTTT CASSPLGLGADTQYF
NA TRBJ1-5 TRBV28 NA TGTGCCAGTTTCCCAGGGCAGGGTATCAATCAGCCCCAGCATTTT CASFPGQGINQPQHF
NA TRBJ1-4 TRBV2 many TGTGCCGGCGGCGCGAAAGCTAATGAAAAACTGTTTTTT CAGGAKANEKLFF
TRBD2 TRBJ2-3 TRBV6-2/TRBV6-3 NA TGTGCCAGCAGTCAAGCGGGAGTTACAGATACGCAGTATTTT CASSQAGVTDTQYF
NA TRBJ1-4 TRBV2 many TGTGCCAGCAGACCACAGGGTCTTTCGACTAATGAAAAACTGTTTTTT CASRPQGLSTNEKLFF
NA TRBJ2-5 TRBV3-1 NA TGTGCCAGCAGCCCCCTGGTCTCGGGAGACAACCTTCAAGAGACCCAGTACTTC CASSPLVSGDNLQETQYF
TRBD1 TRBJ1-5 TRBV6-6 few TGTGCCAGCAGTCAAAGGCGACAGGGCGGGGAGACCCAGCATTTT CASSQRRQGGETQHF
TRBD1 TRBJ1-1 TRBV5-1 few TGCGCCAGCAGCTTGGAGGGGGCTAGGAACACTGAAGCTTTCTTT CASSLEGARNTEAFF
NA TRBJ1-4 TRBV7-2 NA TGTGCCAGCAGCATTACAGGGTCCAATAATGAAAAACTGTTTTTT CASSITGSNNEKLFF
NA TRBJ1-5 TRBV12-3/TRBV12-4 few TGTGCCAGCAGTTTAACCGGGGGCGTTCAGCCCCAGCATTTT CASSLTGGVQPQHF
TRBD1 TRBJ1-1 TRBV5-8 many TGTGCCAGCAGCTTGGGAGTCGACAGGGCCCCTGAAGCTTTCTTT CASSLGVDRAPEAFF
NA TRBJ2-3 TRBV27 few TGTGCCAGCAGTCGTAACACAGATACGCAGTATTTT CASSRNTDTQYF
NA TRBJ1-5 TRBV10-3 few TGTGCCATCAGTGACCCCCAAAGCAATCAGCCCCAGCATTTT CAISDPQSNQPQHF
TRBD1 TRBJ2-7 TRBV11-2 many TGTGCCAGCAGCCAGGGGACAGGGGCCTACGAGCAGTACTTC CASSQGTGAYEQYF
NA TRBJ1-5 TRBV19 many TGTGCCAGTGGGGATCGACAGCCCCAGCATTTT CASGDRQPQHF
NA TRBJ2-3 TRBV7-2 few TGTGCCAGCAGAAGGGGTGGTAACACAGATACGCAGTATTTT CASRRGGNTDTQYF
TRBD2 TRBJ2-1 TRBV5-1 many TGCGCCAGCAGCTTAACCGCGGGGACTAGCTCCTACAATGAGCAGTTCTTC CASSLTAGTSSYNEQFF